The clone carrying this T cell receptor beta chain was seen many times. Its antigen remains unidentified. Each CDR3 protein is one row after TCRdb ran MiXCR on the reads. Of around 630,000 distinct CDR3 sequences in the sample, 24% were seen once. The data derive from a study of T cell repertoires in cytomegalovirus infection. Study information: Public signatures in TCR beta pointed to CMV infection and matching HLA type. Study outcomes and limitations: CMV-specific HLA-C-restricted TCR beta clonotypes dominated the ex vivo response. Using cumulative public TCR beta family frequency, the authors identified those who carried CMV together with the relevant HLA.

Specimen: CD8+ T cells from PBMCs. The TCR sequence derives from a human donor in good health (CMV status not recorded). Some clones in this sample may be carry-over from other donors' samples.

CDR3 nucleotides: TGTGCCAGCAGCTTAGGGGGGTCCGGGGAGCTGTTTTTT. The encoded protein is CASSLGGSGELFF. The J gene is TRBJ2-2, the V gene TRBV7-6, with D possibly being TRBD1 or TRBD2 (5 bases each). V was cut by 1 base and J by 6 bases, with 6 bases left in between. Germline CDR1 reads SGHVS; CDR2 reads FNYEAQ. The CDR3 is 13 residues long. Filled out from reference TRBV7-6 and TRBJ2-2, the complete variable domain reads GAGVSQSPRYKVTKRGQDVALRCDPISGHVSLYWYRQALGQGPEFLTYFNYEAQQDKSGLPNDRFSAERPEGSISTLTIQRTEQRDSAMYRCASSLGGSGELFFGEGSRLTVL.